The T cell receptor (delta chain) under discussion was sequenced for a study of γδ T cells in repeated Plasmodium falciparum infection. This clone has more than one count but fewer than ten. A far more abundant clone sits one base away, making this likely a read error. The same CDR3 can be traced to other DNA sequences in this sample. Germline loops: CDR1 TSWWSYY, CDR2 QGS. The CDR3 runs 24 residues. Flow sorting of PBMC yielded separate Vgamma9/Vdelta2+ and Vdelta2-negative gammadelta T cell populations for bulk repertoire analysis. With CATT, TCRdb re-called clones from the multiplex PCR reads. The data hold over 45,000 delta-chain clones, with roughly 1.6% observed a single time.

The sequencing input was gamma-delta T cells from blood. The sequence was collected from a pool of human donors (malaria-infected and uninfected, not separated). The chain uses TRDV1 and TRDJ1; TRDD3 matches at 12 bases. No J gene was available from TCRdb, and it was assigned here by a germline match of the DNA. The CDR3 sequence: CALGEPTFFCPNWGIPCYTDKLIF. The CDR3 bases are TGTGCTCTTGGGGAACCCACCTTTTTCTGTCCTAACTGGGGGATACCCTGCTACACAGATAAACTCATCTTT.